The 21 T cell receptor beta chains in this list originate from one sample, sequenced in a study of CD8 T cells in ankylosing spondylitis. TCRdb recomputed calls from the 5' RACE reads with MiXCR, one row per CDR3 protein. The sample includes hundreds of thousands of distinct CDR3 sequences, about a sixth of them seen just once. For these TCRs, the target antigens are not known. Findings and limits, study-wide: Within ankylosing spondylitis blood, a TCR beta motif made up of roughly eight highly homologous variants appeared to be characteristic.

Material for sequencing was blood, either unsorted or a sorted T cell fraction (not recorded which). The receptors stem from a male donor with ankylosing spondylitis.

This clonotype appeared a few times. The chain's CDR3 is CASSLDGIGEGEFF. In DNA form, the CDR3 reads TGTGCCAGCAGCTTAGATGGTATCGGGGAGGGGGAGTTCTTC. The chain recombines TRBV11-1 with TRBJ2-1, with a weak D call TRBD2 (7 bases). The CDR3 totals 14 residues. In germline, CDR1 is SGHAT, CDR2 FQDESV (reference sequence). Trimming shortened V by 1 base and J by 14 bases, and 18 bases separated the two germline ends.

This clonotype was counted ten times or more. The rearrangement joins TRBV5-1 to TRBJ1-1, with a tentative D call TRBD1 (6 bases). The V end was cut by 6 bases, the J end by 11 bases, with 17 bases between. This CDR3 spans 12 amino acids. CDR1 is SGHRS, CDR2 YFSETQ, per germline. CDR3 sequence reads: CASTSPGGEAFF. The CDR3 DNA reads as TGCGCCAGCACCTCGCCCGGGGGCGAGGCTTTCTTT.

Notes on this clonotype: A junction boundary mismatches the germline segment, possibly from a read error. The chain links TRBV6-5 to TRBJ1-2; D is possibly TRBD1 (6 bases). The CDR3 loop spans 14 amino acids. The germline V gene has CDR1 MNHEY and CDR2 SVGAGI. The CDR3 loop is CASSYSLGGYGYTF. CDR3 DNA sequence: TGTGCGAGCAGTTACTCGTTAGGGGGCTATGGCTACACCTTC.

This chain links TRBV6-5 with TRBJ2-5; D unresolved. Trimming cost V 0 bases and J 4 bases, with 12 bases left between them. Germline CDR1 is MNHEY and CDR2 is SVGAGI. CDR3 length: 15 residues. CDR3 nucleotides: TGTGCCAGCAGTTACTCGTGGGAAAGACGAGAGACCCAGTACTTC. It encodes CASSYSWERRETQYF.

This clonotype was picked up a small number of times. The chain joins TRBV7-9 to TRBJ2-5, with D perhaps matching TRBD2 (7 bases). Between the trimmed V and J ends, which lost 7 bases and 0 bases, there was a span of 15 bases. The CDR3 is made up of 15 amino acids. Germline V gene lookup returns CDR1 SEHNR and CDR2 FQNEAQ (reference sequence). Here the CDR3 reads CASTRGALYQETQYF. For the CDR3, the DNA is TGTGCCAGCACCCGGGGGGCCTTGTACCAAGAGACCCAGTACTTC.

This clonotype was counted ten times or more. The chain joins TRBV12-3 or TRBV12-4 to TRBJ2-1; a weak D match, TRBD2 (5 bases). The CDR3 loop spans 13 amino acids. V was pared by 7 bases and J by 5 bases, with 12 bases between. The CDR3 spells CASNAASNNEQFF. The CDR3 nucleotides read TGTGCCAGCAATGCAGCTAGCAACAATGAGCAGTTCTTC.

This clonotype has a count of ten or more. The chain has TRBV28 and TRBJ2-7; the D is unclear. This CDR3 is built from 12 residues. The V end lost 4 bases, the J end lost 4 bases, and 8 bases lay between the germline ends. Germline V gene data show CDR1 as MDHEN and CDR2 as SYDVKM. CDR3 in DNA: TGTGCCAGCAGTTCTGGGTCGTACGAGCAGTACTTC. It codes for CASSSGSYEQYF.

The chain has TRBV20-1 and TRBJ2-3, with TRBD1 matching 8 bases. The CDR3 is 14 amino acids. The germline V gene encodes CDR1 DFQATT and CDR2 SNEGSKA (reference sequence). With V trimmed by 3 bases and J by 0 bases, 2 bases remained unmatched. The CDR3 DNA reads as TGCAGTGCTAGGGGACAGGAGAGCACAGATACGCAGTATTTT. This codes for CSARGQESTDTQYF.

This clonotype was seen at least ten times. V gene TRBV10-3 combines with J gene TRBJ2-2; D is possibly TRBD2 (5 bases). V dropped 4 bases and J dropped 0 bases, with 12 bases sitting between them. This CDR3 is built from 16 residues. Germline assignment: CDR1 ENHRY and CDR2 SYGVKD. DNA of the CDR3: TGTGCCATCAGTGTAGCGAGGCTCGCGAACACCGGGGAGCTGTTTTTT. This sequence encodes CAISVARLANTGELFF.

This clonotype was counted many times. This chain links TRBV10-3 with TRBJ2-3; perhaps TRBD1 as D (5 bases). The CDR3 is 18 amino acids. Germline V CDR1 and CDR2: ENHRY, SYGVKD. V shed 0 bases and J shed 3 bases, with 19 bases lying between them. The CDR3 spells CAISESAEGAGGTDTQYF. As DNA, the CDR3 is TGTGCCATCAGTGAGTCGGCAGAAGGGGCAGGTGGAACAGATACGCAGTATTTT.

This chain connects TRBV14 to TRBJ2-7; 9 bases fit TRBD2. Per germline, CDR1 SGHDN and CDR2 FVKESK. Trimming took 1 base from V and 6 from J; bases not matched to a gene: 10. The length of the CDR3 is 16 residues. The CDR3 protein is CASSQGNSGSSTEQYF. CDR3 coding DNA: TGTGCCAGCAGCCAAGGGAATAGCGGGAGTTCAACCGAGCAGTACTTC.

The chain couples TRBV7-2 to TRBJ1-2, with TRBD1 identical over 8 bases. CDR1 SGHTA and CDR2 FQGNSA come from the germline V gene. The V and J ends lost 5 bases and 5 bases, in that order; junction bases with no gene match: 7. This CDR3 contains 14 residues. This CDR3 reads CASSLGQGQYGYTF. In DNA form, the CDR3 reads TGTGCCAGCAGCCTTGGACAGGGACAGTATGGCTACACCTTC.

The rearrangement joins TRBV9 to TRBJ2-7; D is perhaps TRBD1 (5 bases). V shed 2 bases and J shed 5 bases, with 11 bases lying between them. The CDR3 is 13 amino acids. In germline, CDR1 is SGDLS, CDR2 YYNGEE. The CDR3: CASSVGPGNEQYF. CDR3 sequence (DNA): TGTGCCAGCAGCGTCGGGCCAGGGAACGAGCAGTACTTC.

The rearrangement joins TRBV7-9 to TRBJ2-1, with 10 bases lining up with TRBD2. CDR3 length equals 12 residues. The ends lost 2 bases at V and 16 bases at J; junction bases unmatched: 5. Germline-derived CDR1 and CDR2 are SEHNR and FQNEAQ (reference sequence). The chain's CDR3 is CASSLPTSGVFF. CDR3 coding DNA: TGTGCCAGCAGCTTACCTACTAGCGGGGTATTCTTC.

This chain joins TRBV18 and TRBJ2-3; tentatively, D is TRBD2 (5 bases). The CDR3 covers 16 residues. The germline V gene encodes CDR1 KGHSH and CDR2 LQKENI. V was clipped by 2 bases and J by 0 bases, with 12 bases between them. For the CDR3, the DNA is TGTGCCAGCTCACCAAGAGGTCGGGGTAGCACAGATACGCAGTATTTT. It is translated as CASSPRGRGSTDTQYF.

In this sample, this clonotype turned up a few times. The CDR3 sequence: CASSKRSDEVIGYEQYF. CDR3 bases: TGTGCCAGCAGCAAAAGATCCGACGAAGTCATAGGCTACGAGCAGTACTTC. The rearrangement uses TRBV21-1 and TRBJ2-7. TRBV21-1 is marked as a pseudogene. This CDR3 is built from 17 residues.

The chain carries TRBV20-1 and TRBJ2-5; 7 bases agree with TRBD2. The length of the CDR3 is 14 residues. J lost 4 bases, V lost 3 bases, and 8 bases had no gene match. CDR1 is DFQATT, CDR2 SNEGSKA, per germline (reference sequence). The CDR3 bases are TGCAGTGCTAGTGTTGCGGGAGTCGGAGAGACCCAGTACTTC. Translation gives CSASVAGVGETQYF.

The sample holds a few counts of this clonotype. J is TRBJ2-6 and V is TRBV19, with D possibly TRBD1 on 5 matching bases. This CDR3 contains 15 residues. Germline values: CDR1 LNHDA, CDR2 SQIVND (reference sequence). Trimming removed 5 bases from V and 2 bases from J, with 10 bases in between. The CDR3 sequence: CASSVRVAGANVLTF. DNA for the CDR3: TGTGCCAGTAGTGTCAGGGTAGCTGGGGCCAACGTCCTGACTTTC.

This clonotype was observed a few times. The chain combines TRBV4-1 with TRBJ1-2, with D maybe TRBD1 (5 bases). This CDR3 comprises 16 residues. The germline gives CDR1 MGHRA, CDR2 YSYEKL. V lost 2 bases to trimming and J lost 4 bases, with 17 bases between them. The DNA for the CDR3 is TGCGCCAGCAGCCAAAGTGGTGCTCTTAGGGGCTATGGCTACACCTTC. Its protein product is CASSQSGALRGYGYTF.

J is TRBJ2-7 and V is TRBV3-1, with 7 bases matching TRBD2. The germline CDR1 and CDR2 sequences are LGHDT and YNNKEL (reference sequence). J gave up 4 bases and V 4 bases, and 13 bases lay outside the gene matches. The CDR3 runs to 16 residues. As DNA, the CDR3 is TGTGCCAGCAGCCCACCCCTAGGGAGGGGCCGGTACGAGCAGTACTTC. Its translation is CASSPPLGRGRYEQYF.

This clonotype was picked up a small number of times. The chain recombines TRBV5-5 with TRBJ2-5; D remains ambiguous. V dropped 1 base and J dropped 3 bases, with 10 bases sitting between them. In germline, CDR1 is SGHKS, CDR2 YYEKEE (reference sequence). The CDR3 totals 14 residues. CDR3: CASSLIQTKETQYF. The DNA of the CDR3 is TGTGCCAGCAGCTTGATCCAGACAAAAGAGACCCAGTACTTC. Variable domain in full (rest from reference TRBV5-5 and TRBJ2-5): DAGVTQSPTHLIKTRGQQVTLRCSPISGHKSVSWYQQVLGQGPQFIFQYYEKEERGRGNFPDRFSARQFPNYSSELNVNALLLGDSALYLCASSLIQTKETQYFGPGTRLLVL.